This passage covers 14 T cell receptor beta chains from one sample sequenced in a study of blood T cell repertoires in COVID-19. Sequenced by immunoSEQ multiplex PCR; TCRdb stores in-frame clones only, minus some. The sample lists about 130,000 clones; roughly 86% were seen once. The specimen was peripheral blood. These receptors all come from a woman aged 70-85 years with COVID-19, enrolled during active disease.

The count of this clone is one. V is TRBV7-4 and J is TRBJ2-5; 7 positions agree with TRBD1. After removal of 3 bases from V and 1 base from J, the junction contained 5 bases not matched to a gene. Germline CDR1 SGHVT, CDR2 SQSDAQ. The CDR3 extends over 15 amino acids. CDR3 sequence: CASSFPYRGQETQYF. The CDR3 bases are TGTGCCAGCAGCTTCCCTTACAGGGGCCAAGAGACCCAGTACTTC.

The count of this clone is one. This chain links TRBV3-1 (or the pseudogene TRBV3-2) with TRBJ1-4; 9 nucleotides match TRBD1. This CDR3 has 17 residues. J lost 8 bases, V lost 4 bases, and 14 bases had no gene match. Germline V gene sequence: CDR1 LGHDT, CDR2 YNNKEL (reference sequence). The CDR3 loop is CASSPPRRGQGREKLFF. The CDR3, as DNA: TGTGCCAGCAGCCCCCCCCGGAGGGGACAGGGAAGAGAAAAACTGTTTTTT.

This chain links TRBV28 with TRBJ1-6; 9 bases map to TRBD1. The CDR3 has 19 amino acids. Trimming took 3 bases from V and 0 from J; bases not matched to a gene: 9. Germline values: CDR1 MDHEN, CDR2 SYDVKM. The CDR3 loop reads CASSFLRDRESSYNSPLHF. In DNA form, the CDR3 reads TGTGCCAGCAGTTTCCTCCGGGACAGGGAGAGCTCCTATAATTCACCCCTCCACTTT.

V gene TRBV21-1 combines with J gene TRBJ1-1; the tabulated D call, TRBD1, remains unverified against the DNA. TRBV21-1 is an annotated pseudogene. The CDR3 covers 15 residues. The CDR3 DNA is TGTGCCAGCAGCCCCCCGGGACAGGGGAACACTGAAGCTTTCTTT. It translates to CASSPPGQGNTEAFF.

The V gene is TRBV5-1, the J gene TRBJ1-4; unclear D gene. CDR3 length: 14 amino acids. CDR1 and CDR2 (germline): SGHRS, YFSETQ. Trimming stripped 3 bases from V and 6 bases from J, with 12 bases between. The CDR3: CASSSLRDDEKLFF. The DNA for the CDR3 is TGCGCCAGCAGCTCCTTGAGGGATGATGAAAAACTGTTTTTT.

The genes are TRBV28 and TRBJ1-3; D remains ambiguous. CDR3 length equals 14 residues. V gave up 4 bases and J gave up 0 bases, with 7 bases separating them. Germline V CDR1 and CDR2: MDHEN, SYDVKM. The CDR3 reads CASSWAVSGNTIYF. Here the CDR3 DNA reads TGTGCCAGCAGTTGGGCAGTCTCTGGAAACACCATATATTTT.

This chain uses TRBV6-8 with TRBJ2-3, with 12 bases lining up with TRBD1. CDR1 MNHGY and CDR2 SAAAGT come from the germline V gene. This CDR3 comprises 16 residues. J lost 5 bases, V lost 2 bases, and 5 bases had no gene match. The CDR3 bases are TGTGCCAGCAGTTACAAGGGACAGGGGGCTGTAGATACGCAGTATTTT. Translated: CASSYKGQGAVDTQYF.

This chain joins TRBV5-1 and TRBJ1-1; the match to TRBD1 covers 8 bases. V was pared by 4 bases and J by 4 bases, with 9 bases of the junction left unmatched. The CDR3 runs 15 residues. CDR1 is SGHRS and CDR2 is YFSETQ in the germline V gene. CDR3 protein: CASSQETGEVTEAFF. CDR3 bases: TGCGCCAGCAGCCAAGAGACAGGGGAGGTCACTGAAGCTTTCTTT.

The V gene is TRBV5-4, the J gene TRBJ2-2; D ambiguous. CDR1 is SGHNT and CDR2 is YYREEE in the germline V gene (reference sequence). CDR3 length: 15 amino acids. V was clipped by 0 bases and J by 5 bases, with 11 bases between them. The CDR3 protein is CASSLDLLRTGELFF. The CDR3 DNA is TGTGCCAGCAGCTTGGACCTCTTGAGGACCGGGGAGCTGTTTTTT.

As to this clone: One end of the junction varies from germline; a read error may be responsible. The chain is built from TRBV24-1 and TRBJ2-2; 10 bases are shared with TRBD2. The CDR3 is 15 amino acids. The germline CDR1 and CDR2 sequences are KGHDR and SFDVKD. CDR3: CTTSDKGTSAGELFF. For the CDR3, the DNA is TGTACCACCAGTGATAAAGGGACTAGCGCCGGGGAGCTGTTTTTT.

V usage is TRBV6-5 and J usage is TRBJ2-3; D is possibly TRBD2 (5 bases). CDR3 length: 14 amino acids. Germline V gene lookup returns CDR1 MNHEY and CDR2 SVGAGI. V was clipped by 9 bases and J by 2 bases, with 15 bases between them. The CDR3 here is CASTSGILTDTQYF. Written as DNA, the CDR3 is TGTGCCAGTACCTCCGGGATCCTCACAGATACGCAGTATTTT.

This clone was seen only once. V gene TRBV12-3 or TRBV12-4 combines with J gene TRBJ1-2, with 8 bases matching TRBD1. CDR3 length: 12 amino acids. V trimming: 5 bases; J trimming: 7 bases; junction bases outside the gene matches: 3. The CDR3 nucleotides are TGTGCCAGCAGTCGGACAGGGATTGGCTACACCTTC. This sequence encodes CASSRTGIGYTF.

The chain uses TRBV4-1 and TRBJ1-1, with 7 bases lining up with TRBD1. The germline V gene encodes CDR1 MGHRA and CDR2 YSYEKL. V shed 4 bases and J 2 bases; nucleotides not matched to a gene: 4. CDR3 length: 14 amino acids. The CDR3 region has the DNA TGCGCCAGCAGCCCCGGGACAGTTAACACTGAAGCTTTCTTT. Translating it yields CASSPGTVNTEAFF.

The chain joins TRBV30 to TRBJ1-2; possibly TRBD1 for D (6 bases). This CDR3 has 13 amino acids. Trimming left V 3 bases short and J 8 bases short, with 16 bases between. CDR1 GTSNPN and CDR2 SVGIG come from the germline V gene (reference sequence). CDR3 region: CAWRDSLGRGYTF. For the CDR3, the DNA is TGTGCCTGGAGGGACAGTTTGGGCCGAGGCTACACCTTC.